The 11 T cell receptor beta chains below were found in one sample sequenced in a study of blood T cell repertoires in COVID-19. Clones were read by immunoSEQ multiplex PCR, and TCRdb kept only the in-frame ones, dropping some. The table has 200,000 to 250,000 clones, 80% to 90% seen once. Source material: PBMCs or T cells enriched from blood (not recorded which). The receptors derive from a woman in her twenties or thirties who had recovered from COVID-19.

The chain combines TRBV11-1 with TRBJ2-2; D perhaps matches TRBD2 (6 bases). Trimming pared 5 bases from V and 4 bases from J, leaving 17 bases between. The germline V gene has CDR1 SGHAT and CDR2 FQDESV (reference sequence). CDR3 length equals 16 residues. The CDR3 region is CASSPFGGIGTGELFF. The CDR3 coding sequence is TGTGCCAGCAGCCCTTTCGGAGGGATCGGCACCGGGGAGCTGTTTTTT.

The rearrangement joins TRBV9 to TRBJ2-2; 8 positions match TRBD2. The CDR3 length is 17 residues. After removal of 5 bases from V and 0 bases from J, the junction contained 9 bases not matched to a gene. From germline, CDR1 is SGDLS and CDR2 YYNGEE. The CDR3 here is CASSLKREGSNTGELFF. Written as DNA, the CDR3 is TGTGCCAGCAGTTTAAAACGGGAGGGATCGAACACCGGGGAGCTGTTTTTT.

Only one count was recorded for this clone. The rearrangement links TRBV27 to TRBJ2-6, with 11 bases fitting TRBD1. The CDR3 length is 18 residues. The V and J ends lost 1 base and 2 bases, in that order; junction bases with no gene match: 4. CDR1 and CDR2 (germline): MNHEY, SMNVEV (reference sequence). This CDR3 reads CASSLYGTGGPGANVLTF. The CDR3 DNA follows: TGTGCCAGCAGTTTATACGGGACAGGGGGTCCTGGGGCCAACGTCCTGACTTTC.

With respect to this clone: The same CDR3 also results from other DNA sequences found in this sample. The chain links TRBV5-1 to TRBJ1-1; D remains unclear. The CDR3 is 14 residues long. Trimming stripped 0 bases from V and 1 base from J, with 7 bases between. Germline CDR1 is SGHRS and CDR2 is YFSETQ. The CDR3 DNA reads as TGCGCCAGCAGCTTGGCTCGGGGGAACACTGAAGCTTTCTTT. Translated, it gives CASSLARGNTEAFF.

This rearrangement joins TRBV7-2 to TRBJ2-7; 7 bases align to TRBD1. Germline-derived CDR1 and CDR2 are SGHTA and FQGNSA. V gave up 3 bases and J gave up 2 bases; unmatched junction bases: 1. CDR3 size: 13 residues. The CDR3 spells CASSFGTAYEQYF. Written as DNA, the CDR3 is TGTGCCAGCAGCTTTGGGACAGCCTACGAGCAGTACTTC.

The count of this clone is one. The gene calls are TRBV5-1 and TRBJ1-2, with 8 bases matching TRBD1. CDR1 is SGHRS, CDR2 YFSETQ, per germline. V trimming: 0 bases; J trimming: 8 bases; junction bases outside the gene matches: 9. The CDR3 is 15 amino acids. The chain's CDR3 is CASSLGGTGQGGYTF. CDR3 nucleotides: TGCGCCAGCAGCTTGGGTGGGACAGGCCAAGGAGGCTACACCTTC.

The chain's CDR3 is CASSFSKAAIGGEQYF. As DNA, the CDR3 is TGTGCCAGCAGCTTCAGTAAGGCGGCCATCGGAGGCGAGCAGTACTTC. The V and J genes are TRBV11-2 and TRBJ2-7, with D perhaps TRBD2 (5 bases). The CDR3 runs to 16 residues. Trimming took 3 bases from V and 6 from J, leaving 21 bases between them. CDR1 and CDR2 (germline): SGHAT, FQNNGV.

The rearrangement uses TRBV30 and TRBJ1-1, with D unresolved. Trimming cost V 4 bases and J 2 bases, with 11 bases left between them. Looked up from germline, CDR1 is GTSNPN and CDR2 is SVGIG (reference sequence). This CDR3 contains 13 residues. CDR3 in DNA: TGTGCCTGGAATATAGGAGGAAACACTGAAGCTTTCTTT. It encodes CAWNIGGNTEAFF.

V gene TRBV6-5 combines with J gene TRBJ2-7, with D perhaps matching TRBD1 (6 bases). V was pared by 0 bases and J by 1 base, with 10 bases between. Germline V CDR1 and CDR2: MNHEY, SVGAGI. The CDR3 has 15 residues. DNA of the CDR3: TGTGCCAGCAGTTACTCTTGGACAGCATCCTACGAGCAGTACTTC. This sequence encodes CASSYSWTASYEQYF.

The J gene is TRBJ2-5, the V gene TRBV6-2 or TRBV6-3, with 13 bases lining up with TRBD2. This CDR3 spans 15 amino acids. Germline CDR1 reads MNHEY; CDR2 reads SVGEGT. Germline trimming cut 5 bases from V and 4 bases from J; bases unmatched to any gene: 4. CDR3 nucleotide sequence: TGTGCCAGCAGTCACCGACTAGCGGGAGGAGAGACCCAGTACTTC. It encodes CASSHRLAGGETQYF.

This rearrangement joins TRBV28 to TRBJ1-1, with TRBD1 matching 7 bases. The CDR3 extends over 15 amino acids. V trimming: 3 bases; J trimming: 0 bases; junction bases outside the gene matches: 4. Per the germline V gene, CDR1 is MDHEN and CDR2 is SYDVKM. The CDR3 DNA sequence: TGTGCCAGCAGTTTGGGGGACAGAATGAACACTGAAGCTTTCTTT. Translated, it gives CASSLGDRMNTEAFF.